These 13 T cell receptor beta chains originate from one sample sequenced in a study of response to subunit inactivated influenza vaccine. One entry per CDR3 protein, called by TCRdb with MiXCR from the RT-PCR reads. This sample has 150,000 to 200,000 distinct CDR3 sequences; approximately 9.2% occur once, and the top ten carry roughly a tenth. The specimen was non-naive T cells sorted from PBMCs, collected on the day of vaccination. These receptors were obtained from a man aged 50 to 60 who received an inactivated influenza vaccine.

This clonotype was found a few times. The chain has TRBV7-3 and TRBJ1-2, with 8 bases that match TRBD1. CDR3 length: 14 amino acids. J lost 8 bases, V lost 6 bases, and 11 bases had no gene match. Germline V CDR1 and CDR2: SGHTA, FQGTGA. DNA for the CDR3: TGTGCCAGCAGTTCTGGGAGCGGGACAGGCGGCTACACCTTC. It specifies CASSSGSGTGGYTF.

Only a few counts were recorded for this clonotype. The DNA of the CDR3 is TGCAGTGCTATTCCGTTAACAGATCTAGCCAAAAACATTCAGTACTTC. It specifies CSAIPLTDLAKNIQYF. The chain is built from TRBV20-1 and TRBJ2-4; D unclear. Per germline, CDR1 DFQATT and CDR2 SNEGSKA (reference sequence). Between the trimmed V and J ends, which lost 4 bases and 0 bases, there was a span of 16 bases. This CDR3 is 16 amino acids long.

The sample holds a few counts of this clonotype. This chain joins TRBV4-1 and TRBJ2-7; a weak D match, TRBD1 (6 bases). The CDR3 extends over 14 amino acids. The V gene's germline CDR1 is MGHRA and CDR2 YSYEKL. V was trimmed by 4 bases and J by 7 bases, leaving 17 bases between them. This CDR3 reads CASSRGTPMVEQYF. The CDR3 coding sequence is TGCGCCAGCAGCCGAGGGACACCGATGGTAGAGCAGTACTTC.

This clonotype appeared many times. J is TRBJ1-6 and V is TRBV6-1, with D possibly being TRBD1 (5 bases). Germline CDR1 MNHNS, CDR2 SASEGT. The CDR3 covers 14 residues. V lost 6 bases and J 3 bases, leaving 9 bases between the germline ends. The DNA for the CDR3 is TGTGCCAGCAGGGACATCTACTATAATTCACCCCTCCACTTT. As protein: CASRDIYYNSPLHF.

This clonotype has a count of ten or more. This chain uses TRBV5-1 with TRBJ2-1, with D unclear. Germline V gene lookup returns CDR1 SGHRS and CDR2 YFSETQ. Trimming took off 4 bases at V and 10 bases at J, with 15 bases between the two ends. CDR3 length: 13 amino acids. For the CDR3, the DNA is TGCGCCAGCAGCCCCGCCCCCGGACGGGAGCAGTTCTTC. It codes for CASSPAPGREQFF.

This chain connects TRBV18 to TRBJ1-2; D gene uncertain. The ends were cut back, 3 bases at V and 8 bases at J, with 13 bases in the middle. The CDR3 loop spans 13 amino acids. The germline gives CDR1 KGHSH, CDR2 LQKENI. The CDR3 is CASSPARLRGYTF. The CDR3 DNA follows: TGTGCCAGCTCACCGGCGCGGCTTCGAGGCTACACCTTC. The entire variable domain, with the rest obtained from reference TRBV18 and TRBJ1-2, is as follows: NAGVMQNPRHLVRRRGQEARLRCSPMKGHSHVYWYRQLPEEGLKFMVYLQKENIIDESGMPKERFSAEFPKEGPSILRIQQVVRGDSAAYFCASSPARLRGYTFGSGTRLTVV.

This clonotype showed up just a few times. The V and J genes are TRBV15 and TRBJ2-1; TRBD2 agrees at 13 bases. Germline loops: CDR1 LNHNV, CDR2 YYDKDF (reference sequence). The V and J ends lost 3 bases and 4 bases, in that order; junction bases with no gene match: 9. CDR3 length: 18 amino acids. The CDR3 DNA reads TGTGCCACCAGCAGGGGACTAGCGGGGCGTTCAAGGTACAATGAGCAGTTCTTC. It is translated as CATSRGLAGRSRYNEQFF.

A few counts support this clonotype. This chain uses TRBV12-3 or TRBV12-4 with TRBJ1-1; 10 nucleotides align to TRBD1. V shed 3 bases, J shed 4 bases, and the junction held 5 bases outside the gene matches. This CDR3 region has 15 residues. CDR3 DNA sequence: TGTGCCAGCAGTTTCAGGGGGACAGGGGTCACTGAAGCTTTCTTT. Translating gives CASSFRGTGVTEAFF.

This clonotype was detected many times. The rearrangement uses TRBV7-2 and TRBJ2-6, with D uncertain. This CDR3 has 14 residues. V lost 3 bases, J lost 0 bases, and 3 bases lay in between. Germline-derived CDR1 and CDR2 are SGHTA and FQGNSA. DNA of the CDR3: TGTGCCAGCAGCTTTTTCTCTGGGGCCAACGTCCTGACTTTC. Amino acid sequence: CASSFFSGANVLTF.

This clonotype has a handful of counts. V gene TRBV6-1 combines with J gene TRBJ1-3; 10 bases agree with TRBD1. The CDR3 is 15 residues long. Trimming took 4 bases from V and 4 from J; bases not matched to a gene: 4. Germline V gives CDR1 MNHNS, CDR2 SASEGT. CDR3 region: CASSGQGAQGNTIYF. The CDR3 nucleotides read TGTGCCAGCAGTGGACAGGGGGCGCAAGGAAACACCATATATTTT.

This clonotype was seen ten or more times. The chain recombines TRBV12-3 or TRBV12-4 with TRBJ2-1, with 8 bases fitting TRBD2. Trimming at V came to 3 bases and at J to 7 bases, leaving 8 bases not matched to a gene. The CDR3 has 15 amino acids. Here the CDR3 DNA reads TGTGCCAGCAGTTTGTCCCGGGAGGGCCAAAATGAGCAGTTCTTC. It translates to CASSLSREGQNEQFF.

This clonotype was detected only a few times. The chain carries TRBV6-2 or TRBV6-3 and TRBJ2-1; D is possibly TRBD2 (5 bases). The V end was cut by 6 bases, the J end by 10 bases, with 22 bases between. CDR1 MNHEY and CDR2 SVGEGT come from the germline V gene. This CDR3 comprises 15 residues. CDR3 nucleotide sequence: TGTGCCAGCAGCCCTGTAGAAACGGGGAGTTGGGAGCAGTTCTTC. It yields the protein CASSPVETGSWEQFF.

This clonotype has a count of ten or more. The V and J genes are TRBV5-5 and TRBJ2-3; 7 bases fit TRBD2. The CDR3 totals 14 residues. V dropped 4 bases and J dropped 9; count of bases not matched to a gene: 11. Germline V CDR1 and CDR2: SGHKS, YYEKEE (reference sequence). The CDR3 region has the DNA TGTGCCAGCAGCCCGCGGACTAGTGTGAGGACGCAGTATTTT. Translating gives CASSPRTSVRTQYF.